A single sample is the source of the 6 T cell receptor beta chains below, sequenced in a study of shared clonotypes between healthy human individuals. Profiling relied on immunoSEQ multiplex PCR, and the TCRdb table lists in-frame clones only, not all of them. The top ten clones hold approximately 12% of a sample with about 490,000 clones, around four fifths of them seen once. Sequences were obtained from PBMCs. The receptors were sampled from a woman in her 40s in good health. Some clones in this sample may be carry-over from other donors' samples.

The chain uses TRBV15 and TRBJ1-2; 9 bases align to TRBD1. V was clipped by 5 bases and J by 8 bases; unmatched bases: 6. Germline loops: CDR1 LNHNV, CDR2 YYDKDF (reference sequence). This CDR3 is 13 amino acids long. The CDR3: CATSLDRGDGYTF. The CDR3 nucleotides read TGTGCCACCAGCCTCGACAGGGGGGACGGCTACACCTTC.

The chain uses TRBV4-1 and TRBJ1-1; D is uncertain. The CDR3 spans 15 residues. The V gene lost 5 bases and the J gene lost 4 bases, with 17 bases spanning the gap. Germline V gives CDR1 MGHRA, CDR2 YSYEKL. DNA of the CDR3: TGCGCCAGCAGCATCGGCCGGGAAGAGGGCACTGAAGCTTTCTTT. It encodes CASSIGREEGTEAFF.

Ten or more counts support this clone. At the DNA level, this CDR3 is encoded by other sequences in the same sample as well. This chain joins TRBV5-1 and TRBJ1-5; TRBD1 aligns across 7 bases. From germline, CDR1 is SGHRS and CDR2 YFSETQ. This CDR3 is 15 amino acids long. The V and J ends lost 0 bases and 7 bases, in that order; junction bases with no gene match: 7. CDR3 DNA: TGCGCCAGCAGCTTGGAGGGGGCGCGGGGGCAGCCCCAGCATTTT. It is translated as CASSLEGARGQPQHF.

As to this clone: Given a much more abundant clone one base away, this may be a read error. The chain joins TRBV15 to TRBJ2-7; 9 positions match TRBD1. The length of the CDR3 is 14 residues. Germline V gene lookup returns CDR1 LNHNV and CDR2 YYDKDF (reference sequence). CDR3 protein: CTTSEDRGLGEQYF. DNA of the CDR3: TGTACCACCAGCGAGGACAGGGGATTGGGAGAGCAGTACTTC. Together with reference TRBV15 and TRBJ2-7, the CDR3 gives the full variable domain: DAMVIQNPRYQVTQFGKPVTLSCSQTLNHNVMYWYQQKSSQAPKLLFHYYDKDFNNEADTPDNFQSRRPNTSFCFLDIRSPGLGDTAMYLCTTSEDRGLGEQYFGPGTRLTVT.

V usage is TRBV7-8 and J usage is TRBJ1-1, with 9 bases lining up with TRBD1. CDR3 length: 16 residues. Trimming removed 1 base from V and 8 bases from J; junction bases left unmatched: 11. Germline V gives CDR1 SGHVS, CDR2 FQNEAQ. CDR3 coding DNA: TGTGCCAGCAGCTTAGAGGGGACCTGGGACAGGGAGGAAGCTTTCTTT. Translated, it gives CASSLEGTWDREEAFF.

The chain employs TRBV9 and TRBJ2-1; 12 positions agree with TRBD2. Germline V gene lookup returns CDR1 SGDLS and CDR2 YYNGEE. V dropped 5 bases and J dropped 0; count of bases not matched to a gene: 15. The CDR3 has 20 amino acids. As DNA, the CDR3 is TGTGCCAGCAGTACAACCCCCTCTTCTAGCGGGGGGGCCTCCTACAATGAGCAGTTCTTC. This gives the protein CASSTTPSSSGGASYNEQFF.